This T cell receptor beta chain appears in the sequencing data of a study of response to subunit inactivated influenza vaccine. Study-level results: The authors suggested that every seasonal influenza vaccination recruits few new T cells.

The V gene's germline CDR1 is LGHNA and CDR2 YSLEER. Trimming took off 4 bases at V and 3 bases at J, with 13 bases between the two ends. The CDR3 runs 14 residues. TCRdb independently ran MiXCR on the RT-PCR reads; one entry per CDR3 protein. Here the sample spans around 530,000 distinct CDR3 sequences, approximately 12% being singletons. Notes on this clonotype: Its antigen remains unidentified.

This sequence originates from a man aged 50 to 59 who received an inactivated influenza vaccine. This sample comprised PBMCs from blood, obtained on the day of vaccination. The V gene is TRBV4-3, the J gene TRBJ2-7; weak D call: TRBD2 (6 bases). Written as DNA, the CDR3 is TGCGCCAGCAGCCGGACGACCGGGGGCTACGAGCAGTACTTC. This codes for CASSRTTGGYEQYF.